These T cell receptor beta chains were read from a single sample in a study of post-analysis software for immune sequencing data. MiXCR, run by TCRdb on the PCR reads, gives a single entry per CDR3 protein. The repertoire holds hundreds of thousands of distinct CDR3 sequences, 53% seen once, with about 4.5% in the top ten. The sample was blood. These receptors came from a girl aged 10 to 17 with multiple sclerosis. CDR3s include the opening cysteine and the closing phenylalanine or tryptophan. The D gene is left open where the match is weak. Clone size is not always given. Where it is, it says once, few, many or a class for expanded clones.

TRBV6-2/TRBV6-3,-,-,TRBJ2-6,CASSPVGVEPSGANVLTF,TGTGCCAGCAGCCCCGTGGGGGTGGAACCGTCTGGGGCCAACGTCCTGACTTTC
TRBV9,-,TRBD1,TRBJ1-2,CASSVEYQGQGGEGYTF,TGTGCCAGCAGCGTAGAATATCAAGGACAGGGGGGTGAGGGCTACACCTTC
TRBV29-1,-,-,TRBJ2-5,CSATGIRGETQYF,TGCAGCGCCACAGGGATTCGAGGAGAGACCCAGTACTTC
TRBV15,-,-,TRBJ2-5,CATSRDLATQETQYF,TGTGCCACCAGCAGAGATCTGGCAACTCAAGAGACCCAGTACTTC
TRBV7-9,few,-,TRBJ1-1,CASSFLRDTEAFF,TGTGCCAGCAGCTTTCTCCGGGACACTGAAGCTTTCTTT
TRBV5-1,few,-,TRBJ2-1,CASKLNSDEQFF,TGCGCCAGCAAACTTAACAGCGATGAGCAGTTCTTC
TRBV12-3/TRBV12-4,few,TRBD1,TRBJ1-5,CASSDTGDQPQHF,TGTGCCAGCAGCGATACAGGGGACCAGCCCCAGCATTTT
TRBV2,-,-,TRBJ2-1,CASGRTDSYNEQFF,TGTGCCAGCGGAAGGACTGACTCCTACAATGAGCAGTTCTTC
TRBV9,-,-,TRBJ1-5,CASSVAGDSNQPQHF,TGTGCCAGCAGCGTAGCAGGAGATAGCAATCAGCCCCAGCATTTT
TRBV29-1,few,-,TRBJ2-3,CSVERGIAKYF,TGCAGCGTTGAAAGGGGGATAGCAAAGTATTTT
TRBV7-9,-,TRBD2,TRBJ2-5,CASSPPNWVAGEETQYF,TGTGCCAGCAGCCCACCGAACTGGGTAGCGGGGGAAGAGACCCAGTACTTC
TRBV7-6,-,-,TRBJ1-5,CASSLGGEQPQHF,TGTGCCAGCAGCTTAGGGGGAGAACAGCCCCAGCATTTT
TRBV7-2,few,-,TRBJ2-5,CASSLSGSETQYF,TGTGCCAGCAGCTTATCGGGGAGCGAGACCCAGTACTTC
TRBV5-1,-,TRBD1,TRBJ2-1,CASSLALGTGGSSEQFF,TGCGCCAGCAGCTTGGCCCTCGGGACAGGGGGAAGTAGTGAGCAGTTCTTC
TRBV5-6,-,-,TRBJ2-3,CASSPTGLLSTDTQYF,TGTGCCAGCAGCCCTACCGGACTCTTAAGCACAGATACGCAGTATTTT
TRBV7-8,-,TRBD1,TRBJ2-5,CASSPGGTGPQETQYF,TGTGCCAGCAGCCCAGGGGGGACAGGGCCACAAGAGACCCAGTACTTC
TRBV5-1,-,TRBD2,TRBJ2-3,CVSSSGLAGVWGTQYF,TGCGTCAGCAGCAGTGGACTAGCGGGGGTCTGGGGTACGCAGTATTTT
TRBV20-1,few,-,TRBJ2-3,CSARDPWRVVADTQYF,TGCAGTGCTAGAGATCCCTGGAGGGTAGTTGCAGATACGCAGTATTTT
TRBV7-3,-,-,TRBJ1-1,CASSLTRSTEAFF,TGTGCCAGCAGCTTAACACGGAGCACTGAAGCTTTCTTT
TRBV6-1,-,TRBD2,TRBJ2-7,CASSPRLAGGPYEQYF,TGTGCCAGCAGTCCCCGACTAGCGGGAGGGCCGTACGAGCAGTACTTC
TRBV4-2,-,TRBD1,TRBJ1-1,CASSHQEGQGATEAFF,TGTGCCAGCAGCCACCAAGAGGGGCAGGGGGCCACTGAAGCTTTCTTT
TRBV5-1,-,TRBD2,TRBJ2-3,CASSLGGLAPSTDTQYF,TGCGCCAGCAGCTTGGGAGGACTAGCGCCAAGCACAGATACGCAGTATTTT
TRBV24-1,few,TRBD2,TRBJ2-3,CATSDQSTSGRADTQYF,TGTGCCACCAGTGACCAATCGACTAGCGGGAGGGCAGATACGCAGTATTTT
TRBV5-1,-,-,TRBJ2-5,CASSLGTDWEQYF,TGCGCCAGCAGCTTGGGTACGGACTGGGAGCAGTACTTC
TRBV12-3/TRBV12-4,few,-,TRBJ1-2,CASSPLGGGRNYGYTF,TGTGCCAGCAGCCCCCTAGGGGGAGGACGAAACTATGGCTACACCTTC
TRBV7-6,few,TRBD1,TRBJ2-3,CASSLVGQGNTDTQYF,TGTGCCAGCAGCTTAGTGGGACAGGGAAACACAGATACGCAGTATTTT
TRBV29-1,once,-,TRBJ2-7,CSVESGGSWSYEQYF,TGCAGCGTTGAATCCGGGGGAAGTTGGTCCTACGAGCAGTACTTC
TRBV5-1,-,-,TRBJ1-1,CASSSTGANTEAFF,TGCGCCAGCAGCTCCACGGGCGCGAACACTGAAGCTTTCTTT
TRBV19,few,-,TRBJ1-5,CASSIGSGHKYQPQHF,TGTGCCAGTAGTATAGGGTCCGGACATAAGTATCAGCCCCAGCATTTT
TRBV5-1,few,-,TRBJ2-3,CASSLEDTVIDTQYF,TGCGCCAGCAGCTTAGAAGATACGGTAATAGATACGCAGTATTTT
TRBV27,few,TRBD1,TRBJ2-5,CASSLGDRGYRGETQYF,TGTGCCAGCAGTTTAGGCGACAGGGGTTATAGAGGAGAGACCCAGTACTTC